This TCR beta chain was recorded in a study of blood T cell repertoires in COVID-19. Overall study: Some COVID-19 samples were acute and others convalescent; all came from the United States, Italy and Spain.

TCRdb's table, derived via immunoSEQ multiplex PCR, lists solely in-frame clones and lacks some. The table records tens of thousands of clones, 85% of them present only once. CDR3 size: 14 residues. Trimming cost V 6 bases and J 2 bases; bases outside gene matches: 3. In germline, CDR1 is SNHLY, CDR2 FYNNEI. This rearrangement joins TRBV2 to TRBJ2-5; 10 nucleotides agree with TRBD2. The sequence came from a woman in her fifties or sixties with active COVID-19. Material: peripheral blood. DNA of the CDR3: TGTGCCAGCAGGTTAGCGGGAGGTCAAGAGACCCAGTACTTC. Its translation is CASRLAGGQETQYF.